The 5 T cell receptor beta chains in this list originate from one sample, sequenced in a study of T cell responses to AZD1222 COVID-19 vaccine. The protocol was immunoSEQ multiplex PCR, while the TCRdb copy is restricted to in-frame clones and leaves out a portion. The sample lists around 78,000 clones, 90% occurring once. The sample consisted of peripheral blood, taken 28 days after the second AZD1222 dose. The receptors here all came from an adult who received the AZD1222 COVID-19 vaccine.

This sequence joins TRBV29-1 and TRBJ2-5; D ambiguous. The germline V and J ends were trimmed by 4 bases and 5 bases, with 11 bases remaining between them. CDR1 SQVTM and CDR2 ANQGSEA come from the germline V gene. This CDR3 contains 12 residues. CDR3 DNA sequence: TGCAGCGTTGTACCGGTTGGGGAGACCCAGTACTTC. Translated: CSVVPVGETQYF.

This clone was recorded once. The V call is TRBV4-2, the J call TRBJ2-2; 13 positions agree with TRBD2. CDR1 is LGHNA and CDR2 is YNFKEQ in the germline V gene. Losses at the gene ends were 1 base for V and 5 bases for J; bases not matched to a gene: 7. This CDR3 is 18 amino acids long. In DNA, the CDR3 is TGTGCCAGCAGCCAAGGGGTCGGACTAGCGGGGGATACCGGGGAGCTGTTTTTT. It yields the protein CASSQGVGLAGDTGELFF.

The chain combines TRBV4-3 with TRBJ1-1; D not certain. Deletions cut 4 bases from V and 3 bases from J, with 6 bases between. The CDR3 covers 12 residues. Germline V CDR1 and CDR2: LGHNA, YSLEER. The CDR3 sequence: CASSRQDTEAFF. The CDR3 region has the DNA TGCGCCAGCAGCCGGCAGGACACTGAAGCTTTCTTT.

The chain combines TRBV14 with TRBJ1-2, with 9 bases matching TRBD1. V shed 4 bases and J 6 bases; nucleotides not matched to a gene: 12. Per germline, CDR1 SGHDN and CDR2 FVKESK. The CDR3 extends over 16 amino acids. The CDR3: CASSPPGTGLRDGYTF. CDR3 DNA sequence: TGTGCCAGCAGCCCACCCGGGACAGGGTTAAGGGATGGCTACACCTTC.

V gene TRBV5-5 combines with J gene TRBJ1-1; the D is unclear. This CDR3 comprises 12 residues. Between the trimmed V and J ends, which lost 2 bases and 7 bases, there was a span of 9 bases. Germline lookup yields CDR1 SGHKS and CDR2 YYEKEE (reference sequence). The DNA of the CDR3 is TGTGCCAGCAGCTTAAGTCGGGGTGAAGCTTTCTTT. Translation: CASSLSRGEAFF. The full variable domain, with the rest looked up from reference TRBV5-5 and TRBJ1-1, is DAGVTQSPTHLIKTRGQQVTLRCSPISGHKSVSWYQQVLGQGPQFIFQYYEKEERGRGNFPDRFSARQFPNYSSELNVNALLLGDSALYLCASSLSRGEAFFGQGTRLTVV.